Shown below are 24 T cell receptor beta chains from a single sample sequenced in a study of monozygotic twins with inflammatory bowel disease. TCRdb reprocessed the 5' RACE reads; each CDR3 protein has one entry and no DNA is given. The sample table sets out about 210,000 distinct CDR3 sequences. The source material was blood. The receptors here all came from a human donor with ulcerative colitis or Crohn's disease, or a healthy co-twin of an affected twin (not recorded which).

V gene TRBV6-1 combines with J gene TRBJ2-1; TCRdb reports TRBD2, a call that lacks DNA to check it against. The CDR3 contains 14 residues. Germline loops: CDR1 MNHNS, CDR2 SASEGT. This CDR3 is CASSESGRPGEQFF.

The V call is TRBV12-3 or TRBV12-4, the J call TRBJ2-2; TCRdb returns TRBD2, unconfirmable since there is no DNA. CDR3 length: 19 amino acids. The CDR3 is CASRPSWAGRWTNTGELFF.

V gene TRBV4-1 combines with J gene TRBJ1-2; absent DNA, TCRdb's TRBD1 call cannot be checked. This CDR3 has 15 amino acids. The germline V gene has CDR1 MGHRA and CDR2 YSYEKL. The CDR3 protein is CASSQVSPTGNGYTF.

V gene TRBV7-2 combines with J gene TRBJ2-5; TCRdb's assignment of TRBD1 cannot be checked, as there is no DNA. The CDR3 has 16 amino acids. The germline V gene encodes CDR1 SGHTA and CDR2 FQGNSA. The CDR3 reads CASSATGALYQETQYF.

CDR3 amino acids: CASSISGSAGELFF. V is TRBV19 and J is TRBJ2-2; without DNA, the TCRdb call of TRBD1 cannot be checked. The CDR3 consists of 14 residues. From germline, CDR1 is LNHDA and CDR2 SQIVND (reference sequence).

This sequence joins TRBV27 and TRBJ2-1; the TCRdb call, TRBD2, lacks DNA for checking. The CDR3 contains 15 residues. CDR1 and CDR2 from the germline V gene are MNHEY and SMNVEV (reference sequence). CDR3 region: CASSKSFRRGNEQFF.

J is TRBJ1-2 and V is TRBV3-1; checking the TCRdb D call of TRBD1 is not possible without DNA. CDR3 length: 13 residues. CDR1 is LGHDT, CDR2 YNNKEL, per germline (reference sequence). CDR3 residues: CASQQGGVYGYTF.

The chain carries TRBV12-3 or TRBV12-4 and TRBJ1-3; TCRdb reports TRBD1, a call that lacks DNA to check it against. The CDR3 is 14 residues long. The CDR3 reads CASRRTGTGNTIYF.

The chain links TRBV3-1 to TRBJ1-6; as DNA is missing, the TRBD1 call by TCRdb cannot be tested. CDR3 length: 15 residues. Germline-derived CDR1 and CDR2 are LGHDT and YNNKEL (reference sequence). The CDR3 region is CASSQGVRQYSPLHF.

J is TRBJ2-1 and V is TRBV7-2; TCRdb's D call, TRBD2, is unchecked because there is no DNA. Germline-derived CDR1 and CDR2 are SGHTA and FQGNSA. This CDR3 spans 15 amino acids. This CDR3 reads CASSLGSGAANEQFF.

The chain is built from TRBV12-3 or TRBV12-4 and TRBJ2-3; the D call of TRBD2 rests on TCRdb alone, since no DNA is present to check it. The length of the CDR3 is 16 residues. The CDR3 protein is CASSPMRGGNTDTQYF.

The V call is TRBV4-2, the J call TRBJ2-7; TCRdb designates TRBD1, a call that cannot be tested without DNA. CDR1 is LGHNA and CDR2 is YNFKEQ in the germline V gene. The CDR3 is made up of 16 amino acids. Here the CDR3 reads CASSPQQGALSYEQYF.

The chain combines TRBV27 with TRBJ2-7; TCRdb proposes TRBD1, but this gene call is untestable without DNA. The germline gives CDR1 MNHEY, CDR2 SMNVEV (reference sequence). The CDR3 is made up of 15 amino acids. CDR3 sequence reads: CASSQVQGSSYEQYF.

Here the CDR3 reads CASSWGGGAYEQYF. The chain joins TRBV6-5 to TRBJ2-7; the D call of TRBD1 rests on TCRdb alone, since no DNA is present to check it. This CDR3 contains 14 residues. Germline values: CDR1 MNHEY, CDR2 SVGAGI.

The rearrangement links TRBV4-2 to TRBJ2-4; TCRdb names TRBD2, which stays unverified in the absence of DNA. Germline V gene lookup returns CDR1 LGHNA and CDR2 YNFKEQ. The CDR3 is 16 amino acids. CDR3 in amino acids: CASSGRDSLAKNIQYF.

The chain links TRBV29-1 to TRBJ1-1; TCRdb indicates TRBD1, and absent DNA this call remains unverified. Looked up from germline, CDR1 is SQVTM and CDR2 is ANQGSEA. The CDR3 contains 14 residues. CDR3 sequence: CSAKFGTGVTEAFF.

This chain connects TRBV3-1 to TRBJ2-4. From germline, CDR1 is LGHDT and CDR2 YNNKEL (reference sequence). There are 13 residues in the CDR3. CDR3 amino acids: CASSQELGNIQYF.

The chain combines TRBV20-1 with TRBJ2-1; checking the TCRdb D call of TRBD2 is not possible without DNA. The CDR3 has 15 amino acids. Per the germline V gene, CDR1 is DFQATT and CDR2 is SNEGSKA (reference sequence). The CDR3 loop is CSARTLKTWENEQFF.

This CDR3 reads CASSEKVLNTEAFF. The chain is built from TRBV2 and TRBJ1-1. CDR1 is SNHLY, CDR2 FYNNEI, per germline. The CDR3 spans 14 residues.

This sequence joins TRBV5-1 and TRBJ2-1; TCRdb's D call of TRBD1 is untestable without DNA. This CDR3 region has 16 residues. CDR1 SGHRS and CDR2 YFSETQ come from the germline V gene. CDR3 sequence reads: CASSLNGQGVGDEQFF. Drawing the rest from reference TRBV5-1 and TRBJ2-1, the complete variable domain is KAGVTQTPRYLIKTRGQQVTLSCSPISGHRSVSWYQQTPGQGLQFLFEYFSETQRNKGNFPGRFSGRQFSNSRSEMNVSTLELGDSALYLCASSLNGQGVGDEQFFGPGTRLTVL.

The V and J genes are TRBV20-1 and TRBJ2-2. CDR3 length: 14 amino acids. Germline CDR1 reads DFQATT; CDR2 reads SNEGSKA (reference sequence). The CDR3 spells CSARDSFNTGELFF.

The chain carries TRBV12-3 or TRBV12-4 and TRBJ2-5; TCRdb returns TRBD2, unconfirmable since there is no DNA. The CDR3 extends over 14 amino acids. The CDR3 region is CASSFRTSGETQYF.

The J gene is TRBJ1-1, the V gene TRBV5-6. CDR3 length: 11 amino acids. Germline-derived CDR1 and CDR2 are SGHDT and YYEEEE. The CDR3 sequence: CASSSGLEASF.

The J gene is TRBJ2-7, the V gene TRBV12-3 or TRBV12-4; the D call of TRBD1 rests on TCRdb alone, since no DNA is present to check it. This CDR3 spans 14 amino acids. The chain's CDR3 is CASSHTGPSYEQYF.